These 19 T cell receptor beta chains came from one sample sequenced in a study of cytomegalovirus exposure and HLA in healthy donors. Produced via immunoSEQ multiplex PCR; TCRdb's table is partial and in-frame only. The sample consists of 150,000 to 200,000 clones, more than 75% of them appearing once. What was sequenced was PBMCs. Receptors were obtained from a man between 18 and 35 years old in good health and CMV-seropositive.

The chain employs TRBV5-1 and TRBJ2-5; tentative D call: TRBD2 (6 bases). The CDR3 has 13 amino acids. Trimming removed 2 bases at V and 4 bases at J, with 9 bases between. CDR1 is SGHRS and CDR2 is YFSETQ in the germline V gene. The CDR3 region is CASSLGTPETQYF. CDR3 bases: TGCGCCAGCAGCTTAGGGACTCCAGAGACCCAGTACTTC.

This clone was seen just once. This chain uses TRBV15 with TRBJ1-2; D is perhaps TRBD1 (6 bases). Trimming stripped 3 bases from V and 5 bases from J, with 19 bases between. This CDR3 has 16 residues. The germline gives CDR1 LNHNV, CDR2 YYDKDF (reference sequence). CDR3: CATSRGGGAALYGYTF. CDR3 coding DNA: TGTGCCACCAGCAGGGGTGGGGGGGCCGCTTTGTATGGCTACACCTTC.

This clone was seen only once. The gene calls are TRBV6-5 and TRBJ1-2; 7 nucleotides match TRBD1. This CDR3 contains 16 residues. Germline CDR1 reads MNHEY; CDR2 reads SVGAGI. V lost 0 bases and J lost 4; bases outside the gene matches: 8. This CDR3 is CASSYSKTGQSYGYTF. CDR3 nucleotides: TGTGCCAGCAGTTACTCGAAAACGGGACAGTCCTATGGCTACACCTTC.

The rearrangement uses TRBV9 and TRBJ1-4; no reliable D call. Germline V gene sequence: CDR1 SGDLS, CDR2 YYNGEE. CDR3 size: 13 residues. V lost 5 bases and J 5 bases, leaving 10 bases between the germline ends. This chain's CDR3 is CASSWSGNEKLFF. CDR3 coding DNA: TGTGCCAGCAGTTGGTCGGGAAATGAAAAACTGTTTTTT.

The chain recombines TRBV27 with TRBJ1-2; TRBD1 aligns across 9 bases. Trimming at V came to 5 bases and at J to 9 bases, leaving 10 bases not matched to a gene. CDR1 MNHEY and CDR2 SMNVEV come from the germline V gene (reference sequence). This CDR3 comprises 14 residues. Written as DNA, the CDR3 is TGTGCCAGCAGTGTATTGACAGGGGGTGGAAGCTACACCTTC. As protein: CASSVLTGGGSYTF.

This chain links TRBV9 with TRBJ1-3, with D hard to call. This CDR3 contains 15 residues. The germline CDR1 and CDR2 sequences are SGDLS and YYNGEE. The germline V and J ends were trimmed by 0 bases and 0 bases, with 7 bases remaining between them. DNA for the CDR3: TGTGCCAGCAGCGTAGTGGGCAACTCTGGAAACACCATATATTTT. It is translated as CASSVVGNSGNTIYF.

CDR3 in amino acids: CASRKTGGGPEAFF. The CDR3 nucleotides read TGTGCCAGCAGGAAGACAGGGGGCGGCCCTGAAGCTTTCTTT. J is TRBJ1-1 and V is TRBV27, with TRBD1 matching 10 bases. Looked up from germline, CDR1 is MNHEY and CDR2 is SMNVEV (reference sequence). This CDR3 has 14 residues. The junction had 7 bases not matched to a gene; V was cut back by 6 bases and J by 6 bases.

The chain employs TRBV5-8 and TRBJ2-1; TRBD1 agrees at 7 bases. The J segment lost 1 base and the V segment lost 4 bases, leaving 8 bases of the junction unmatched. CDR3 length equals 16 residues. CDR1 is SGHTS and CDR2 is YDEGEE in the germline V gene. This chain's CDR3 is CASSPGKGASYNEQFF. CDR3 sequence (DNA): TGTGCCAGCAGCCCCGGGAAGGGGGCTTCCTACAATGAGCAGTTCTTC. Full variable domain (outside the CDR3, taken from reference TRBV5-8 and TRBJ2-1): EAGVTQSPTHLIKTRGQQATLRCSPISGHTSVYWYQQALGLGLQFLLWYDEGEERNRGNFPPRFSGRQFPNYSSELNVNALELEDSALYLCASSPGKGASYNEQFFGPGTRLTVL.

The chain employs TRBV7-9 and TRBJ2-7, with unresolved D. The CDR3 has 15 residues. The germline V and J ends were trimmed by 0 bases and 0 bases, with 9 bases remaining between them. The germline V gene encodes CDR1 SEHNR and CDR2 FQNEAQ (reference sequence). The CDR3 nucleotides read TGTGCCAGCAGCTTAGCTACAGTAAGCTCCTACGAGCAGTACTTC. It is translated as CASSLATVSSYEQYF.

This clone has just one count. V gene TRBV7-8 combines with J gene TRBJ2-7; D possibly corresponds to TRBD1 (5 bases). V was cut by 1 base and J by 0 bases, with 16 bases left in between. The CDR3 loop spans 17 amino acids. Germline V lookup: CDR1 SGHVS, CDR2 FQNEAQ. DNA for the CDR3: TGTGCCAGCAGCTTAGAGAGCTCAGACAGTTACTCCTACGAGCAGTACTTC. Encoded protein: CASSLESSDSYSYEQYF. Complete variable domain (other parts from reference TRBV7-8 and TRBJ2-7): GAGVSQSPRYKVAKRGQDVALRCDPISGHVSLFWYQQALGQGPEFLTYFQNEAQLDKSGLPSDRFFAERPEGSVSTLKIQRTQQEDSAVYLCASSLESSDSYSYEQYFGPGTRLTVT.

This chain's CDR3 is CASSYPTETQYF. The CDR3 DNA is TGCGCCAGCAGCTACCCTACGGAGACCCAGTACTTC. V usage is TRBV5-1 and J usage is TRBJ2-5; D unclear. The length of the CDR3 is 12 residues. Trimming took off 3 bases at V and 5 bases at J, with 8 bases between the two ends. Germline V lookup: CDR1 SGHRS, CDR2 YFSETQ.

As for this clone: This specimen includes other DNA sequences encoding the same CDR3. The rearrangement uses TRBV18 and TRBJ1-5; D remains unclear. There are 13 residues in the CDR3. Trimming removed 2 bases at V and 7 bases at J, with 9 bases between. CDR1 and CDR2 from the germline V gene are KGHSH and LQKENI. CDR3 bases: TGTGCCAGCTCACCATCAGGCGAGCAGCCCCAGCATTTT. Its protein product is CASSPSGEQPQHF. The entire variable domain, with the rest obtained from reference TRBV18 and TRBJ1-5, is as follows: NAGVMQNPRHLVRRRGQEARLRCSPMKGHSHVYWYRQLPEEGLKFMVYLQKENIIDESGMPKERFSAEFPKEGPSILRIQQVVRGDSAAYFCASSPSGEQPQHFGDGTRLSIL.

This clone was found many times. This rearrangement joins TRBV30 to TRBJ1-5; TRBD1 might be the D (5 bases). V was trimmed by 2 bases and J by 1 base, leaving 12 bases between them. This CDR3 is built from 15 residues. Germline V gene data show CDR1 as GTSNPN and CDR2 as SVGIG (reference sequence). CDR3 amino acids: CAWSFGGVSNQPQHF. The CDR3 DNA reads as TGTGCCTGGAGTTTCGGGGGGGTAAGCAATCAGCCCCAGCATTTT. Based on the CDR3 plus reference TRBV30 and TRBJ1-5, the full variable domain is SQTIHQWPATLVQPVGSPLSLECTVEGTSNPNLYWYRQAAGRGLQLLFYSVGIGQISSEVPQNLSASRPQDRQFILSSKKLLLSDSGFYLCAWSFGGVSNQPQHFGDGTRLSIL.

The V call is TRBV7-2, the J call TRBJ2-3; TRBD2 might be the D (7 bases). V lost 6 bases, J lost 0 bases, and 13 bases lay in between. Germline lookup yields CDR1 SGHTA and CDR2 FQGNSA. This CDR3 contains 15 residues. The DNA for the CDR3 is TGTGCCAGCAGATCTAGCGGACAGAGCACAGATACGCAGTATTTT. This encodes CASRSSGQSTDTQYF. The variable domain in full, completed from reference TRBV7-2 and TRBJ2-3, reads GAGVSQSPSNKVTEKGKDVELRCDPISGHTALYWYRQSLGQGLEFLIYFQGNSAPDKSGLPSDRFSAERTGGSVSTLTIQRTQQEDSAVYLCASRSSGQSTDTQYFGPGTRLTVL.

About this clone itself: Different DNA sequences within this sample yield the same CDR3. For the CDR3, the DNA is TGTGCCACCAGCAGAGGACAGGGTTACGGCTACACCTTC. This gives the protein CATSRGQGYGYTF. The V call is TRBV15, the J call TRBJ1-2; 7 bases match TRBD1. The CDR3 consists of 13 residues. Germline values: CDR1 LNHNV, CDR2 YYDKDF (reference sequence). The J segment lost 8 bases and the V segment lost 1 base, leaving 4 bases of the junction unmatched. The full variable domain, in which reference TRBV15 and TRBJ1-2 provide the parts outside the CDR3, is DAMVIQNPRYQVTQFGKPVTLSCSQTLNHNVMYWYQQKSSQAPKLLFHYYDKDFNNEADTPDNFQSRRPNTSFCFLDIRSPGLGDTAMYLCATSRGQGYGYTFGSGTRLTVV.

Only one count was recorded for this clone. The CDR3 sequence: CASSPGQGNEQFF. The CDR3 bases are TGTGCCAGCAGCCCGGGACAGGGCAATGAGCAGTTCTTC. The chain uses TRBV11-2 and TRBJ2-1; 9 nucleotides agree with TRBD1. The V gene's germline CDR1 is SGHAT and CDR2 FQNNGV. This CDR3 comprises 13 residues. J gave up 6 bases and V 5 bases, and 2 bases lay outside the gene matches.

The chain couples TRBV19 to TRBJ1-4; 7 nucleotides agree with TRBD1. With V trimmed by 3 bases and J by 6 bases, 4 bases remained unmatched. Germline V gene data show CDR1 as LNHDA and CDR2 as SQIVND (reference sequence). This CDR3 contains 14 residues. In DNA form, the CDR3 reads TGTGCCAGTAGTATTGGGACAGCTTATGAAAAACTGTTTTTT. Translation: CASSIGTAYEKLFF.

The chain couples TRBV7-9 to TRBJ1-2; D is undetermined. In germline, CDR1 is SEHNR, CDR2 FQNEAQ (reference sequence). The CDR3 covers 16 residues. V gave up 1 base and J gave up 3 bases, with 15 bases separating them. CDR3 in DNA: TGTGCCAGCAGCTTAGACTACGGAGACTGGGACTATGGCTACACCTTC. As protein: CASSLDYGDWDYGYTF.

This clone has just one count. The V call is TRBV9, the J call TRBJ2-1, with no clear D. The V end lost 4 bases, the J end lost 0 bases, and 14 bases lay between the germline ends. CDR1 and CDR2 (germline): SGDLS, YYNGEE. CDR3 size: 16 residues. CDR3 region: CASSILAVSSYNEQFF. CDR3 bases: TGTGCCAGCAGCATTTTAGCCGTTAGCTCCTACAATGAGCAGTTCTTC.